The clone carrying this TCR beta chain has a handful of counts. What it binds is not known. The study ran its PCR with 60 Vbeta and 13 Jbeta primers. Clones were read by immunoSEQ multiplex PCR, and TCRdb kept only the in-frame ones, dropping some. The profile covers about 98,000 clones, with approximately 82% appearing a single time and roughly 2.6% taken by the ten largest. The source of the sample is a study of cytomegalovirus exposure and HLA in healthy donors. General observations from the study: Cytomegalovirus association was assigned to approximately 180 TCR beta chains. V- and J-gene trimming in TCR beta was tied to a missense DCLRE1C variant by an analysis performed later. Indistinguishable V segments, including TRBV6-2 and TRBV6-3, were excluded. On later analysis, the bulk of CMV-associated TCR beta chains appeared to be HLA-restricted.

This CDR3 spans 13 amino acids. Per germline, CDR1 SGHRS and CDR2 YFSETQ. The V end lost 7 bases, the J end lost 3 bases, and 10 bases lay between the germline ends. The chain is built from TRBV5-1 and TRBJ2-2, with D possibly being TRBD1 (5 bases). The source is a man aged 40-49 years in good health and CMV-seronegative. The sample was PBMCs. The CDR3 DNA is TGCGCCAGCCAAGGGGCGTACACCGGGGAGCTGTTTTTT. This gives the protein CASQGAYTGELFF.